Listed here is a single T cell receptor (beta chain). Antigen specificity is unknown. This specimen comes from a study of OX40 agonist ivuxolimab in advanced cancers. The wider study: Patients were infused with ivuxolimab every 2 weeks at 0.01 to 10 mg/kg.

Study-wide results and limits: Clonal expansion among partial responders at 0.1-3.0 mg/kg ranked near the lowest.

Assay used: immunoSEQ multiplex PCR; TCRdb lists only in-frame clones, some missing. This sample has some 100,000 clones; approximately 90% occur once, and the top ten carry 0.75% to 0.95%. The source material was CD4+ or CD8+ T cells sorted from blood, sampled in a trial of the OX40 agonist ivuxolimab. This clonotype was sampled from an adult with an advanced solid tumor such as melanoma, head and neck, liver or kidney cancer.

CDR3 DNA sequence: TGTGCCAGCAGAAGGGGGGAGACCCAGTACTTC. It encodes CASRRGETQYF. The chain recombines TRBV2 with TRBJ2-5; possibly TRBD1 for D (6 bases). Trimming shortened V by 6 bases and J by 5 bases, and 7 bases separated the two germline ends. The CDR3 totals 11 residues. In germline, CDR1 is SNHLY, CDR2 FYNNEI.